Listed below are T cell receptor beta chains from one sample, sequenced in a study of blood T cell repertoires in COVID-19. Sequencing used immunoSEQ multiplex PCR; TCRdb keeps in-frame clones, though not all of them. The table lists around 200,000 clones, 80% to 85% of them singletons. Source material: peripheral blood. The receptors stem from a human donor in a cohort sampled during active COVID-19. The CDR3 runs from the conserved cysteine through the conserved F or W. D genes are given only for firm matches. Clone size is stated in some rows and not others, as once, few, many or a class when expanded.

d_call,j_call,clone_size,v_call,cdr3_nt,cdr3_aa
-,TRBJ2-4,once,TRBV3-1/TRBV3-2,TGTGCCAGCAGCCAGGCGCAGGTAGCCAAAAACATTCAGTACTTC,CASSQAQVAKNIQYF
TRBD1,TRBJ1-2,-,TRBV29-1,TGCAGCGTTGAAGTGACAGGGAGAGGCTACACCTTC,CSVEVTGRGYTF
TRBD2,TRBJ2-7,-,TRBV28,TGTGCCAGCAGTTTTAGACTAGCGGGATACTACGAGCAGTACTTC,CASSFRLAGYYEQYF
-,TRBJ1-4,-,TRBV21-1,TGTGCCAGCAGCGAGGGACAGGGGGTTGAAAAACTGTTTTTT,CASSEGQGVEKLFF
TRBD2,TRBJ2-7,few,TRBV5-4,TGTGCCAGCAGCTTCCCTTCAGCGGGAGCTGGGGAGCAGTACTTC,CASSFPSAGAGEQYF
-,TRBJ1-1,-,TRBV14,TGTGCCAGCAGCCAAAACACAAAAGGAGGAAGGGCTTTCTTT,CASSQNTKGGRAFF
-,TRBJ1-1,-,TRBV6-5,TGTGCCAGCAGTTACGGGCGGGGCACTGAAGCTTTCTTT,CASSYGRGTEAFF
-,TRBJ2-1,-,TRBV30,TGTGCCTGGAGCGCCCTACTTTGGAATGAGCAGTTCTTC,CAWSALLWNEQFF
TRBD1,TRBJ1-1,-,TRBV3-1/TRBV3-2,TGTGCCAGCAGCCCACGACAGGGTCGGTCCGCCGGCACTGAAGCTTTCTTT,CASSPRQGRSAGTEAFF
TRBD1,TRBJ2-1,-,TRBV18,TGTGCCAGTTCCGAGATAGGACAGGGATCCTACAATGAGCAGTTCTTC,CASSEIGQGSYNEQFF
-,TRBJ1-1,-,TRBV3-1/TRBV3-2,TGTGCCAGCAGCCAGATGACAGGATACACTGAAGCTTTCTTT,CASSQMTGYTEAFF
TRBD1,TRBJ2-1,-,TRBV4-3,TGCGCCAGCAGCCAAGATCTCAGGGGGGAGCAGTTCTTC,CASSQDLRGEQFF
-,TRBJ1-1,-,TRBV15,TGTGCCACCAGCAGAGATCCTTCGGGAACTGAAGCTTTCTTT,CATSRDPSGTEAFF
-,TRBJ1-2,-,TRBV20-1,TGCAGTGCTAGAGAACAGGGTGGCTACACCTTC,CSAREQGGYTF
-,TRBJ2-4,-,TRBV6-2/TRBV6-3,TGTGCCAGCAGTTACTCGAGTTCCTTGTACTTC,CASSYSSSLYF
TRBD2,TRBJ2-1,-,TRBV7-8,TGTGCCAGCACCCAAGGACTAGCGGGAGACTATGAGCAGTTCTTC,CASTQGLAGDYEQFF
TRBD2,TRBJ2-1,-,TRBV3-1/TRBV3-2,TGTGCCAGCAGCCAAGCCGGTAGCGGGAGGTCCCACAATGAGCAGTTCTTC,CASSQAGSGRSHNEQFF
-,TRBJ2-5,-,TRBV4-3,TGCGCCAGCAGCCAAGATTACCGGCAAGAGACCCAGTACTTC,CASSQDYRQETQYF
-,TRBJ1-5,-,TRBV7-2,TGTGCCAGCAGTCCAGAGGTCCAGGGAAGCCAGCCCCAGCATTTT,CASSPEVQGSQPQHF
TRBD1,TRBJ1-4,-,TRBV7-2,TGTGCCAGCAGCTTAGTTGGGACAGGGACGGGTGAAAAACTGTTTTTT,CASSLVGTGTGEKLFF
TRBD2,TRBJ2-1,-,TRBV19,TGTGCCAGTAGTATTAGCGGGAGGGCGTTGTACAATGAGCAGTTCTTC,CASSISGRALYNEQFF
TRBD2,TRBJ2-3,-,TRBV29-1,TGCAGCGTTCGCGGGAGGAGTGCGGATACGCAGTATTTT,CSVRGRSADTQYF
TRBD2,TRBJ2-1,-,TRBV9,TGTGCCAGCAGCGTGGTTAGCGGGAGGGCGTCCTACAATGAGCAGTTCTTC,CASSVVSGRASYNEQFF
-,TRBJ2-1,-,TRBV27,TGTGCCAGCAGTTCCAGGGATTTGCATGAGCAGTTCTTC,CASSSRDLHEQFF
-,TRBJ1-2,-,TRBV2,TGTGCCAGCAACGACAGAAAGTATGGCTACACCTTC,CASNDRKYGYTF
-,TRBJ2-3,-,TRBV6-5,TGTGCCAGCAGTTACGGGGGGACCTCTAGGGAAGCGCAGTATTTT,CASSYGGTSREAQYF
TRBD1,TRBJ2-7,-,TRBV5-1,TGCGCCAGCGGGGGAGGGACAGGGAGCTACGAGCAGTACTTC,CASGGGTGSYEQYF
TRBD1,TRBJ1-2,-,TRBV18,TGTGCCAGCTCACCACCGGGACAGGGGCGTTATGGCTACACCTTC,CASSPPGQGRYGYTF
-,TRBJ2-7,few,TRBV28,TGTGCCAGCAGACCGGGACTTAGCTCCTACGAGCAGTACTTC,CASRPGLSSYEQYF
-,TRBJ1-1,-,TRBV3-1/TRBV3-2,TGTGCCAGCAGCCAGGGACTGACGAACACTGAAGCTTTCTTT,CASSQGLTNTEAFF
-,TRBJ1-1,few,TRBV7-7,TGTGCCAGCAGCTTATCGTTGAACACTGAAGCTTTCTTT,CASSLSLNTEAFF
TRBD1,TRBJ1-4,-,TRBV5-1,TGCGCCAGCAGCGCAAACAGGGGGCGGGAAAAACTGTTTTTT,CASSANRGREKLFF
-,TRBJ1-4,-,TRBV13,TGTGCCAGCAGCTTAGGGGCAGGTGAAGGAGAAAAACTGTTTTTT,CASSLGAGEGEKLFF
TRBD1,TRBJ1-1,-,TRBV12-3/TRBV12-4,TGTGCCAGCAGTTGGACAGGGGAACAGAGAGCTTTCTTT,CASSWTGEQRAFF